This entry is about one T cell receptor (beta chain). Its antigen is undetermined. Through Arm-PCR of CDR3 regions and iRepertoire HTBI primers, TCR beta libraries were built. TCRdb used MiXCR to reprocess the multiplex PCR reads, holding one entry per CDR3 protein. This sample has a few hundred thousand distinct CDR3 sequences; less than 25% occur once, and the top ten carry about 27%. This entry belongs to a study of regulatory T cells in long-lasting Graves disease. Study-wide background: Persistence in Graves' disease required over 5 years of antithyroid drugs plus positive TSH receptor antibodies.

Broader study findings: Whereas 966 public clonotypes were shared by new patients, persistent patients shared more, at a few thousand. Favored gene segments in persistent disease were TRBV28, TRBJ1-2 and TRBJ2-5.

CDR3 size: 14 residues. Germline lookup yields CDR1 MDHEN and CDR2 SYDVKM. The V and J ends lost 6 bases and 3 bases respectively, with 14 bases between them. Sample time point: persistent/refractory GD, antithyroid drugs over 5 years with positive TRAb. PBMC-extracted RNA yielded the TCR library. The clonotype comes from a female donor with Graves disease. V gene TRBV28 combines with J gene TRBJ1-2; a possible D gene is TRBD1 (6 bases). The source material was peripheral blood mononuclear cells (PBMCs), sampled when the disease was refractory, from a patient treated with antithyroid drugs. The CDR3 sequence is CASREQRTDYGYTF. The CDR3 nucleotides read TGTGCCAGCAGAGAGCAAAGGACAGACTATGGCTACACCTTC.